A single sample gave rise to the 8 T cell receptor beta chains below, sequenced in a study of blood T cell repertoires in COVID-19. The repertoire was sequenced with immunoSEQ multiplex PCR; TCRdb's copy has only in-frame clones and lacks some. Here the sample spans hundreds of thousands of clones, around 82% being singletons. The sample taken for sequencing was peripheral blood. The receptors originated from a woman aged 50 to 60 with acute or convalescent COVID-19.

The rearrangement links TRBV27 to TRBJ2-3; TRBD1 might be the D (5 bases). Trimming shortened V by 6 bases and J by 7 bases, and 8 bases separated the two germline ends. Germline V lookup: CDR1 MNHEY, CDR2 SMNVEV (reference sequence). This CDR3 is 11 amino acids long. CDR3 region: CASSDSYTQYF. In DNA form, the CDR3 reads TGTGCCAGCAGCGACAGTTATACGCAGTATTTT.

This clone was observed once. The gene calls are TRBV9 and TRBJ1-1, with 8 bases that match TRBD1. Germline loops: CDR1 SGDLS, CDR2 YYNGEE. The ends lost 0 bases at V and 11 bases at J; junction bases unmatched: 9. The CDR3 spans 14 residues. The DNA for the CDR3 is TGTGCCAGCAGCGTAGACGCAGGGGGCCTACAGGCTTTCTTT. Protein product: CASSVDAGGLQAFF.

CDR3 amino acids: CASSDRGAGSPLHF. Written as DNA, the CDR3 is TGTGCCAGCAGTGACCGGGGGGCAGGCTCACCCCTCCACTTT. The chain is built from TRBV6-4 and TRBJ1-6, with D possibly being TRBD1 (6 bases). The CDR3 has 14 amino acids. Germline V CDR1 and CDR2: MRHNA, SNTAGT. Trimming cost V 2 bases and J 10 bases, with 12 bases left between them.

The chain couples TRBV6-5 to TRBJ2-1; D gene ambiguous. Trimming removed 6 bases at V and 0 bases at J, with 6 bases between. This CDR3 spans 13 amino acids. Looked up from germline, CDR1 is MNHEY and CDR2 is SVGAGI. The CDR3 bases are TGTGCCAGCAGGCGGAGCTCCTACAATGAGCAGTTCTTC. This sequence encodes CASRRSSYNEQFF.

The chain uses TRBV2 and TRBJ2-3; 10 bases are a match to TRBD2. Germline CDR1 SNHLY, CDR2 FYNNEI. J lost 7 bases, V lost 10 bases, and 8 bases had no gene match. This CDR3 region has 13 residues. CDR3 DNA sequence: TGTGCCACCCGGACTAGCGGCCTATATACGCAGTATTTT. This encodes CATRTSGLYTQYF.

J is TRBJ2-2 and V is TRBV27; TRBD1 matches at 8 bases. The CDR3 loop spans 16 amino acids. Germline V CDR1 and CDR2: MNHEY, SMNVEV (reference sequence). Germline trimming cut 0 bases from V and 6 bases from J; bases unmatched to any gene: 6. CDR3 DNA: TGTGCCAGCAGTTTATCGTCAGGGGGCATCGCCGGGGAGCTGTTTTTT. This codes for CASSLSSGGIAGELFF.

The sample holds one count of this clone. The CDR3: CATTPSSGRAEAFF. The CDR3 coding sequence is TGTGCCACCACCCCATCCAGCGGTAGGGCTGAAGCTTTCTTT. The J gene is TRBJ1-1, the V gene TRBV15, with D unresolved. The germline gives CDR1 LNHNV, CDR2 YYDKDF (reference sequence). The ends were cut back, 7 bases at V and 6 bases at J, with 18 bases in the middle. The CDR3 has 14 residues.

This sequence joins TRBV20-1 and TRBJ2-1; D is unclear. CDR3 length equals 11 residues. CDR1 DFQATT and CDR2 SNEGSKA come from the germline V gene (reference sequence). Trimming took off 5 bases at V and 3 bases at J, with 5 bases between the two ends. The CDR3 DNA sequence: TGCAGTGCTCAGGACTACAATGAGCAGTTCTTC. Its translation: CSAQDYNEQFF.